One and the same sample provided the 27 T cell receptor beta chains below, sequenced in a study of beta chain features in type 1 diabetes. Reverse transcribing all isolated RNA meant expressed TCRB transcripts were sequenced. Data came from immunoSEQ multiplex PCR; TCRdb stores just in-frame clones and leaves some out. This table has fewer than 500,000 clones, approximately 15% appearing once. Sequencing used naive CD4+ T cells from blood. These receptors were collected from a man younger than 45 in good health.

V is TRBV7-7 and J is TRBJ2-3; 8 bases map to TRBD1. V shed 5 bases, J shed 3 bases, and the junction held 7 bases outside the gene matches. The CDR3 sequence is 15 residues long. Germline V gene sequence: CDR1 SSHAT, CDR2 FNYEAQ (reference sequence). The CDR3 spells CASSPGQGRTDTQYF. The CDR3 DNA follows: TGTGCCAGCAGCCCCGGACAGGGAAGAACAGATACGCAGTATTTT.

The CDR3: CASSQELAGNPYEQYF. CDR3 nucleotide sequence: TGCGCCAGCAGCCAAGAACTAGCGGGGAACCCCTACGAGCAGTACTTC. The chain carries TRBV4-1 and TRBJ2-7; 10 positions match TRBD2. This CDR3 is 16 amino acids long. After removal of 0 bases from V and 2 bases from J, the junction contained 4 bases not matched to a gene. Germline loops: CDR1 MGHRA, CDR2 YSYEKL.

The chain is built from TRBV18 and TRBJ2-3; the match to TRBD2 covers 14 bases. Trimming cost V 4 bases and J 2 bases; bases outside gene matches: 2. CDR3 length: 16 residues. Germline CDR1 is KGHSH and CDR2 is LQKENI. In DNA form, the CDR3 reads TGTGCCAGCTCACTGACTAGCGGGAGGGCCACAGATACGCAGTATTTT. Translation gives CASSLTSGRATDTQYF. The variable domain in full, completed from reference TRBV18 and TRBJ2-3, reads NAGVMQNPRHLVRRRGQEARLRCSPMKGHSHVYWYRQLPEEGLKFMVYLQKENIIDESGMPKERFSAEFPKEGPSILRIQQVVRGDSAAYFCASSLTSGRATDTQYFGPGTRLTVL.

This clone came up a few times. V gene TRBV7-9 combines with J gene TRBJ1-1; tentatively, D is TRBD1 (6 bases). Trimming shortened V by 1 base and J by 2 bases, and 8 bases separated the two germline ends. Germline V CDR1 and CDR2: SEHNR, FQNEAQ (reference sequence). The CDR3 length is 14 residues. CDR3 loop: CASSLEQGNTEAFF. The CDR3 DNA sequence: TGTGCCAGCAGCTTAGAACAGGGAAACACTGAAGCTTTCTTT.

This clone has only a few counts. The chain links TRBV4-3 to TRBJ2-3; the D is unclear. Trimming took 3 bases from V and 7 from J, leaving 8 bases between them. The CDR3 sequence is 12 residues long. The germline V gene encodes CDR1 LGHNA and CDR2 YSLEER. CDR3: CASSQNANTQYF. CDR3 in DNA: TGCGCCAGCAGCCAGAACGCCAATACGCAGTATTTT.

CDR3 nucleotides: TGTGCCAGCAGTGGACAGGAAGATACGCAGTATTTT. It specifies CASSGQEDTQYF. The V gene is TRBV6-1, the J gene TRBJ2-3; D perhaps matches TRBD1 (6 bases). The CDR3 length is 12 residues. V was cut by 4 bases and J by 5 bases, with 7 bases left in between. Germline V gene sequence: CDR1 MNHNS, CDR2 SASEGT.

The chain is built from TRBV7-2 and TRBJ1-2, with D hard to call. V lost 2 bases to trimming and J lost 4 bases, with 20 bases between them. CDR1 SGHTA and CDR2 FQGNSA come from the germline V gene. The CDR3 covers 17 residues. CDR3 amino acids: CASSLRSLSALPYGYTF. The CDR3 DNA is TGTGCCAGCAGCTTAAGGTCCCTGAGCGCCCTTCCCTATGGCTACACCTTC.

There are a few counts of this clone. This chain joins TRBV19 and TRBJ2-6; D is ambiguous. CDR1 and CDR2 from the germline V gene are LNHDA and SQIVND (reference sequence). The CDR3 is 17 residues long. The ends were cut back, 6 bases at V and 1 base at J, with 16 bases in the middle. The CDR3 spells CASSLLESFSGANVLTF. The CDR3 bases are TGTGCCAGTAGCTTACTGGAGTCTTTTTCTGGGGCCAACGTCCTGACTTTC.

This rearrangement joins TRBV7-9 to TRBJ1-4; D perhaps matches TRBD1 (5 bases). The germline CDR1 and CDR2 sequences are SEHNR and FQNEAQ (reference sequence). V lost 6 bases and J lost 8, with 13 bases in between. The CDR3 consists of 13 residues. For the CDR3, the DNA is TGTGCCAGCAGATTTGGACAAAACGAAAAACTGTTTTTT. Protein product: CASRFGQNEKLFF.

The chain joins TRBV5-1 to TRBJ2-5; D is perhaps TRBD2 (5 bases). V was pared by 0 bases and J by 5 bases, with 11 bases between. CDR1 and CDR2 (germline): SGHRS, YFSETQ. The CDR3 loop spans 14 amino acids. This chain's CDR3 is CASSLAEGRETQYF. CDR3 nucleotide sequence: TGCGCCAGCAGCTTGGCCGAGGGTCGGGAGACCCAGTACTTC.

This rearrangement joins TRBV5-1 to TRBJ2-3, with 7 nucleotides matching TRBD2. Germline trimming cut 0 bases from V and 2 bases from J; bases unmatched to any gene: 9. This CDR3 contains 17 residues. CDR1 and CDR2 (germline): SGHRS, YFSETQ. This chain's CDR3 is CASSLGDYPGDTDTQYF. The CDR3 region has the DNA TGCGCCAGCAGCTTGGGGGACTACCCGGGAGACACAGATACGCAGTATTTT. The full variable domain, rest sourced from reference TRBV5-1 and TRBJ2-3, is KAGVTQTPRYLIKTRGQQVTLSCSPISGHRSVSWYQQTPGQGLQFLFEYFSETQRNKGNFPGRFSGRQFSNSRSEMNVSTLELGDSALYLCASSLGDYPGDTDTQYFGPGTRLTVL.

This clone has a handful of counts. CDR3 nucleotide sequence: TGCGCCAGCAGCCAAGGACACGAGCAGTACTTC. Its translation is CASSQGHEQYF. V gene TRBV4-3 combines with J gene TRBJ2-7; D gene unclear. CDR1 is LGHNA, CDR2 YSLEER, per germline. V was shortened by 1 base and J by 5 bases, with 3 bases between the two germline ends. This CDR3 has 11 amino acids.

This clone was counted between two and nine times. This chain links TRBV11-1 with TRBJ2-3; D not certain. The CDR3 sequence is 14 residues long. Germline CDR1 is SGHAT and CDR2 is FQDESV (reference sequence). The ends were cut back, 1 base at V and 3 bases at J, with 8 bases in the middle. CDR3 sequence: CASSLDPRTDTQYF. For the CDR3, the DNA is TGTGCCAGCAGCTTAGATCCCAGAACAGATACGCAGTATTTT. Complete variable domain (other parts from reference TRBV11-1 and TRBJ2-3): EAEVAQSPRYKITEKSQAVAFWCDPISGHATLYWYRQILGQGPELLVQFQDESVVDDSQLPKDRFSAERLKGVDSTLKIQPAELGDSAMYLCASSLDPRTDTQYFGPGTRLTVL.

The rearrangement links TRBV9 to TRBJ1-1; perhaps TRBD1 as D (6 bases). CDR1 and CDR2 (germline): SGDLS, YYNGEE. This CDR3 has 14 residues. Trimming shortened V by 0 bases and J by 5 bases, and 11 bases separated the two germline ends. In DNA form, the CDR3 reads TGTGCCAGCAGCGTAGGTTGGACAGCTACTGAAGCTTTCTTT. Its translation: CASSVGWTATEAFF.

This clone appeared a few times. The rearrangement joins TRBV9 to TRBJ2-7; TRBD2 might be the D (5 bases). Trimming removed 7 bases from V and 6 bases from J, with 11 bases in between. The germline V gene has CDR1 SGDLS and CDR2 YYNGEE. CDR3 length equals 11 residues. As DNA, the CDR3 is TGTGCCAGCGGGAGTCAAGTCGAGCAGTACGTC. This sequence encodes CASGSQVEQYV.

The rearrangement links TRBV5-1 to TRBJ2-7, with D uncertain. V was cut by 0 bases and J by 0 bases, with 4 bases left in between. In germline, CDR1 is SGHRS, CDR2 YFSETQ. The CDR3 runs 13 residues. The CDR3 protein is CASSLAVSYEQYF. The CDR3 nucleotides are TGCGCCAGCAGCTTGGCTGTCTCCTACGAGCAGTACTTC.

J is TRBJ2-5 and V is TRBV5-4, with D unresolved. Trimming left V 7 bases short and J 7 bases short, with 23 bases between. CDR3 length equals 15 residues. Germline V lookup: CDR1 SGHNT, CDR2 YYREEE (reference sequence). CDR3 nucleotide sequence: TGTGCCAGCCGCCCCCAGCAAGGCTCACGTGGGACCCAGTACTTC. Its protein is CASRPQQGSRGTQYF.

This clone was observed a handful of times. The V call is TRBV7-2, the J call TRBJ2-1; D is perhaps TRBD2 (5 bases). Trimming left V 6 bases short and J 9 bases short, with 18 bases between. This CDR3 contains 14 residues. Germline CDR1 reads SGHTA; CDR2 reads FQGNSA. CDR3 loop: CASSTIGGSFEQFF. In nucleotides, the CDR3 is TGTGCCAGCAGTACCATCGGAGGTTCCTTTGAGCAGTTCTTC.

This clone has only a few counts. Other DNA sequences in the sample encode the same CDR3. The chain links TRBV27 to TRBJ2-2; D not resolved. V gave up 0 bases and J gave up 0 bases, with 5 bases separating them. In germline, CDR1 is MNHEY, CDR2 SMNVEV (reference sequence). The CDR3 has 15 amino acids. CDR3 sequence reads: CASSLSGTNTGELFF. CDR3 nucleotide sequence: TGTGCCAGCAGTTTATCTGGGACGAACACCGGGGAGCTGTTTTTT.

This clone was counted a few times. The CDR3 DNA reads as TGTGCCAGCAGCGTAGGACAGGGACCCTTCTACGAGCAGTACTTC. Its protein product is CASSVGQGPFYEQYF. The chain carries TRBV9 and TRBJ2-7; 7 bases match TRBD1. With 0 bases clipped from V and 3 bases from J, the junction kept 6 bases outside the gene matches. Germline CDR1 SGDLS, CDR2 YYNGEE. The CDR3 extends over 15 amino acids.

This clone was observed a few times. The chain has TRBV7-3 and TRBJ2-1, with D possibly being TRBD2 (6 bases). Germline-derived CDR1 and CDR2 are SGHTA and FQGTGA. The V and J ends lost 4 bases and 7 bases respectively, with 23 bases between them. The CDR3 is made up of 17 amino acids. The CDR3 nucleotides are TGTGCCAGCAGCTCCTCGGGTGGAGGGACTCCCCGTAATGAGCAGTTCTTC. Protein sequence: CASSSSGGGTPRNEQFF.

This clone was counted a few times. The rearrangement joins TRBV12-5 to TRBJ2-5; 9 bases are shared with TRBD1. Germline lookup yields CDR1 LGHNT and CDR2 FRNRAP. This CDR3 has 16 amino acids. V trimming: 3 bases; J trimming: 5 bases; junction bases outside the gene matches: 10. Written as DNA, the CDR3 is TGTGCTAGTGGTTTCGGGACAGGGAGGTTGATTGAGACCCAGTACTTC. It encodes CASGFGTGRLIETQYF. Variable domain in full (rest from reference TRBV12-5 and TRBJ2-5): DARVTQTPRHKVTEMGQEVTMRCQPILGHNTVFWYRQTMMQGLELLAYFRNRAPLDDSGMPKDRFSAEMPDATLATLKIQPSEPRDSAVYFCASGFGTGRLIETQYFGPGTRLLVL.

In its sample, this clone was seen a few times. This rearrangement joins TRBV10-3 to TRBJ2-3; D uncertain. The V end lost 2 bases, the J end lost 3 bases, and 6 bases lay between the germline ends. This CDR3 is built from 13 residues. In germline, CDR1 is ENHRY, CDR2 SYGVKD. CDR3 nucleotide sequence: TGTGCCATCAGTGAGCCCGGAACAGATACGCAGTATTTT. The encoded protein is CAISEPGTDTQYF.

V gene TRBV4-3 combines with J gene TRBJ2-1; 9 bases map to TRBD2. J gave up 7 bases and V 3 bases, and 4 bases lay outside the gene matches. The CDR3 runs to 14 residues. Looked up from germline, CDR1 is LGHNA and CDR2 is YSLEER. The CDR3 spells CASSHGLASNEQFF. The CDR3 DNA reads TGCGCCAGCAGCCATGGACTAGCGTCGAATGAGCAGTTCTTC.

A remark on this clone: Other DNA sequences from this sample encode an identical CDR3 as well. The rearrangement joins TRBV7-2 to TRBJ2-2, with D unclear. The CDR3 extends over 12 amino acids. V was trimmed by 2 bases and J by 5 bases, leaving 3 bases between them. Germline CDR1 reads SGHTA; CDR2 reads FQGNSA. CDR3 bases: TGTGCCAGCAGCTTATATACCGGGGAGCTGTTTTTT. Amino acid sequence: CASSLYTGELFF.

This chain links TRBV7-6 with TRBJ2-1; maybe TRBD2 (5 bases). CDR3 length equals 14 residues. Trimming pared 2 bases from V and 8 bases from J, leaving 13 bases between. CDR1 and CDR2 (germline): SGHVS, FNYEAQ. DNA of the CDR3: TGTGCCAGCAGCTTAAATCGACCCGGGGATGAGCAGTTCTTC. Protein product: CASSLNRPGDEQFF. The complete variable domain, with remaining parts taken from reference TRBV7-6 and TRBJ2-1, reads GAGVSQSPRYKVTKRGQDVALRCDPISGHVSLYWYRQALGQGPEFLTYFNYEAQQDKSGLPNDRFSAERPEGSISTLTIQRTEQRDSAMYRCASSLNRPGDEQFFGPGTRLTVL.

The CDR3, as DNA: TGTGCCAGCAGCCAGACTAGCGGGAGTGCAGATACGCAGTATTTT. Residues: CASSQTSGSADTQYF. This chain links TRBV2 with TRBJ2-3; 12 nucleotides align to TRBD2. V lost 6 bases, J lost 4 bases, and 5 bases stayed unmatched. From germline, CDR1 is SNHLY and CDR2 FYNNEI. The CDR3 extends over 15 amino acids.